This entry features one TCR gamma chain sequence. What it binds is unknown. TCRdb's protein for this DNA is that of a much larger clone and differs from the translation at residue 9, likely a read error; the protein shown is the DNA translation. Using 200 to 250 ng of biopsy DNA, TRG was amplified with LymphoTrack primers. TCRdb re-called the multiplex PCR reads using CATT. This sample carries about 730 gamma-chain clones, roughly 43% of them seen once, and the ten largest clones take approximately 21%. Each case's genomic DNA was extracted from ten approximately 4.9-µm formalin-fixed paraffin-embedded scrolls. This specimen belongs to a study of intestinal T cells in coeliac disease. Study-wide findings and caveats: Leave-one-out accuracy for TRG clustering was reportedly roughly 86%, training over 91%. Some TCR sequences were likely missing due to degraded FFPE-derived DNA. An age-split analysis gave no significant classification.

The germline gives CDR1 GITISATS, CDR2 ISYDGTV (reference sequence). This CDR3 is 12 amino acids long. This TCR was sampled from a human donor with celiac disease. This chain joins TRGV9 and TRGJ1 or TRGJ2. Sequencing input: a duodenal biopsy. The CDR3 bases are TGTGCCTTGTGGGAGGTGAATTATGAGAAACTCTTT. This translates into CALWEVNYEKLF.